This paragraph reports one T cell receptor (beta chain). Its recognized antigen is unknown. No much larger clone exists at a distance of one base, and base qualities are not known. The data were obtained in a study of cytomegalovirus exposure and HLA in healthy donors listed by TCRdb under 2017. The study in broad terms: An earlier analysis of approximately 550 of the donors reported 250 to 300 Gb of sequence data and 117 million unique TCR beta sequences from some 180 million T cells. An early release that covered approximately 600 HLA-typed donors contained around 300 gigabases of sequencing data and tens of millions of unique TCR sequences. Of the approximately 400 genotyped donors, roughly 76% were placed in the genetic ancestry cluster associated with self-reported Caucasian donors. The study aimed to test whether signatures of past pathogen exposure could be identified by cataloging public T cell receptors. The study profiled the T cell repertoires of hundreds of subjects by immunosequencing and related them to cytomegalovirus serostatus. A separate validation cohort of 100 to 150 different subjects was used in addition to the roughly 640-subject first cohort. The study combined high-throughput TCR immunosequencing, statistical association of individual TCRs with disease status, and machine learning to predict cytomegalovirus infection status. To study patterns of TCR occurrence, a later analysis re-analyzed previously published TCR beta repertoires from under 750 donors and added high-resolution HLA genotyping. The later analysis used no new phenotypic data to find candidate immune exposures, relying instead on TCR beta sequences and their occurrence across donors. An earlier analysis of several hundred of the donors used high-throughput TCR beta sequencing to judge whether each TCR beta V gene segment behaved as functional or pseudogenic. Donor age, sex, ethnicity and CMV serostatus were collected together with the repertoire data. In a later genetic analysis, genome-wide SNP genotypes for about three fifths of the 666 donors were used, and that subset was treated as a discovery cohort. Every repertoire in the discovery cohort had been generated on one and the same sequencing platform. HLA typing included class I and class II loci at four-digit resolution. The number of typed donors differed by locus: about 629-630 for A, B, C, DRB1 and DQB1; 522 for DQA1; some 610 for DPA1; and some 470 for DPB1. A handful of DR-DQ haplotypes were handled as single units for association and clustering because linkage in the cohort was strong. Among a few hundred genotyped donors of the cohort, an average of about 240,000 unique TCR beta nucleotide sequences were sequenced per donor, roughly 20% of them non-productive. What the work shows at the level of the full study, not this receptor alone: In a later analysis, several top co-occurrence clusters were reported to appear linked to parvovirus B19, influenza, CMV and Epstein-Barr virus. In a later analysis, TCR association rates were found to vary across HLA loci, with the most associated TCRs seen for DRB1 alleles and the fewest for HLA-C alleles. Because counts were too low, about 18 rarely observed V segments, including chromosome 9 orphons, were excluded from the earlier analysis of fewer than 650 of the donors. A group of highly shared sequence variants was considered likely to be a technical artifact of the sequencing pipeline. In a later analysis, HLA-associated TCR beta chains were found to be more clonally expanded and to have lower generation probabilities than equally common non-associated chains. In the study, around 160 TCR beta chains were listed as associated with cytomegalovirus. A later genetic analysis associated a missense DCLRE1C variant with V-gene and J-gene trimming of TCR beta chains, and an independent cohort replicated the association. In a later analysis, most CMV-associated TCR beta chains were found to appear HLA-restricted, with HLA associations seemingly driven largely by CMV exposure. A few of the identified cytomegalovirus-associated TCR beta chains were confirmed in vitro to be specific for cytomegalovirus antigens. Specific HLA alleles were associated with around 18,000 TCR beta sequences at a false discovery rate of 0.05 in a later analysis. Correlated functional status among segregating V segments might reflect linkage disequilibrium, but an unknown experimental factor could not be ruled out. Because HLA typing was missing for some donors at each locus, association tests included only the typed subset. According to the authors, the approach could potentially be generalized to other disease states and immunological phenotypes. The 87-base-pair reads could not distinguish some IMGT-functional V segments, including TRBV6-2 and TRBV6-3, so those segments were excluded. Across donors, most TCR sequences were observed very rarely, whereas some public TCRs were present in many individuals. Presence/absence analyses assumed roughly uniform sequencing depth across donors, an assumption that may not hold. When HLA alleles, especially DR and DQ, strongly co-occurred, attributing TCR associations to individual alleles was difficult. The only immune exposure information available for the cohort was CMV serostatus. In this cohort, only TCR beta chains were sequenced, and detectable features were limited by the absence of alpha or paired-chain data. According to a later genetic analysis, donors in an Asian-associated ancestry cluster had fewer N-insertions in productive TCRs than the approximately 650-donor mean. Broadly in line with IMGT annotations, most TCR beta V segments showed up in productive rearrangements about 90% or about 30% of the time in an earlier analysis of several hundred of the donors. Cytomegalovirus status was reported to be diagnosed by the classifier with high specificity and sensitivity in both the original and validation cohorts. A further reported finding was that TCR beta sequences accurately predicted the HLA-A and HLA-B alleles for most subjects in the first cohort.

The CDR3, cysteine through phenylalanine, is 17 amino acids long. Solely the CDR3 DNA is kept, with 51 bases framed from the first base. The cohort consisted of some 730 healthy bone marrow donors. All cohort members were sampled while nominally healthy, although unrecorded immune exposures were likely present. The donor tested CMV seropositive, placing the donor among the roughly 270 seropositive members of the cohort. A peripheral blood sample was collected from each donor, and TCR beta sequencing was performed on peripheral blood mononuclear cells. The Qiagen DNeasy Blood Extraction Kit was used to extract genomic DNA from the blood cell samples. Library preparation used the immunoSEQ multiplex PCR assay. For the multiplex PCR, a mixture combining 60 forward primers for TCR Vbeta segments and 13 reverse primers for TCR Jbeta segments was used. The CDR3 region of rearranged TCR beta genes was amplified from genomic DNA with a multiplex PCR assay. The Illumina HiSeq System was used to sequence the amplified TCR beta libraries as 87-base-pair reads. In the source study's methods: A later analysis tallied 75 million to 95 million unique TCR beta chains across the 666 repertoires, and approximately 11 million of those chains were shared by two or more donors. A nearest-neighbor algorithm error-corrected the raw reads and collapsed the reads into unique sequences, merging closely related sequences to remove PCR and sequencing errors. Alignment of CDR3 sequences to IMGT reference sequences was used to assign V, D and J gene segments. Each retained sequence needed at least a six-nucleotide match to both a V gene segment and a J gene segment. Rearrangements were classified as productive when the CDR3 lacked stop codons and remained in frame with V and J, and all other rearrangements were classified as non-productive. Following IMGT convention, CDR3 was defined as the stretch from the second conserved V-encoded cysteine up to the conserved J-encoded phenylalanine. In an earlier analysis of roughly 610 of the donors, sequences lacking an unambiguous match to a single V gene segment were excluded. An earlier analysis of roughly 590 of the donors called V segments functional above 56.7% productive rearrangements and segregating when the between-donor standard deviation exceeded 5%. A statistical classification framework was built for diagnosing cytomegalovirus status from the catalog of TCR beta chain sequences. V and J gene assignment, in a later analysis, came from comparing TCR nucleotide sequences with IMGT/GENE-DB human TR gene sequences. Using the TCRdist pipeline, a later analysis assigned CDR3 sequences along with most-parsimonious VDJ recombination scenarios. In a later analysis, each TCR beta chain was defined by its CDR3 amino acid sequence together with its V-gene family, and reads lacking a unique V-gene family were excluded. As a way to deal with suspected cross-contamination and a sequencing artifact, a later analysis dropped roughly 600 nucleotide sequences that were highly shared and had low generation probability. In a later analysis, a clonal expansion index for each public chain was calculated from normalized within-repertoire ranks of inferred template counts. Generation probabilities in a later analysis came from a VDJ recombination model fitted to out-of-frame rearrangements, and those results were checked against IGoR. A later analysis scored TCR-TCR, TCR-HLA and TCR-CMV co-occurrence with hypergeometric tests, applying a repertoire-size bias correction to TCR pairs. In a later analysis, false discovery rates were estimated by permuting HLA or CMV assignments 20 times. In a later analysis, co-occurring TCRs were grouped using DBSCAN, and TCRdist sequence similarity was added for clustering within HLA-allele-positive subsets. Repertoires with fewer than 30,000 or more than 120,000 public chains, plus five repertoires with anomalous nucleotide sharing, were excluded from co-occurrence clustering. Held by TCRdb, this immuneACCESS table contains in-frame sequences only and omits some clones. Under half of the omission traces to an unresolved V gene where checked; the cause of the rest is unknown. That table gives V, J and clone size, and the DNA gave D and trimming. The sample table holds roughly 130,000 clones, of which 74% were seen once. The top ten constitute 3.5% to 5% of the sample.

The specimen sequenced was PBMCs. This clonotype was sampled from a man aged 18 to 35 in good health and CMV-seropositive. The receptor chain draws on TRBV21-1 and TRBJ2-1; the table assigns TRBD2, which was not confirmed against the DNA. TRBV21-1 is annotated as a pseudogene. In nucleotide form, the sequence is TGTGCCAGCAGGGCTTTAGCGGGGACAATCTCCTACAATGAGCAGTTCTTC. Its protein is CASRALAGTISYNEQFF.